This T cell receptor beta chain came from a study of response to subunit inactivated influenza vaccine. Study results and caveats: It was the authors' suggestion that each seasonal influenza vaccination recruits few new T cells.

Regarding this clonotype: Its target is not known.

Using its own MiXCR run on the RT-PCR reads, TCRdb lists one record per CDR3 protein. The table records more than 450,000 distinct CDR3 sequences, 6.5% to 8% of them present only once. This specimen consisted of PBMCs from blood, obtained about 24 months after vaccination. This clonotype was obtained from a man aged 50 to 69 who received an inactivated influenza vaccine.

The CDR3 region has the DNA TGTGCCAGCAGCTTAGCAATGGGGCGGGGGAATTACAATGAGCAGTTCTTC. This codes for CASSLAMGRGNYNEQFF. The chain links TRBV7-2 to TRBJ2-1; 7 positions agree with TRBD2. CDR3 length equals 17 residues. The germline gives CDR1 SGHTA, CDR2 FQGNSA. The junction had 9 bases not matched to a gene; V was cut back by 0 bases and J by 4 bases.